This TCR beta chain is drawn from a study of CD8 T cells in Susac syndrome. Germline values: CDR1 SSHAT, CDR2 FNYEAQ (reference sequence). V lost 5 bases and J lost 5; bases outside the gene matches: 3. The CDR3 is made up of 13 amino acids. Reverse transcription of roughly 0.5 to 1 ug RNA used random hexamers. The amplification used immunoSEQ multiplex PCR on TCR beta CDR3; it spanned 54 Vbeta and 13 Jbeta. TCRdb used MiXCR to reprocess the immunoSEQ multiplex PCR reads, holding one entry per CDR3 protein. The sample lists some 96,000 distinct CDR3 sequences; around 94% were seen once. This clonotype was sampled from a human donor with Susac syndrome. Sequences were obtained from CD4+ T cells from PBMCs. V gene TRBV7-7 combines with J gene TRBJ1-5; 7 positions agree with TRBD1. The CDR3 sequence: CASSPGQDQPQHF. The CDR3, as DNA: TGTGCCAGCAGCCCCGGACAGGATCAGCCCCAGCATTTT.